The 14 T cell receptor beta chains listed next were all sequenced from one sample in a study of T-cell reconstitution after alpha-beta-depleted transplantation in children. Unique molecular identifiers were incorporated during preparation of the TCRbeta library. TCRdb reanalysed the PCR reads using MiXCR and keeps one entry per CDR3 protein. The data hold over 70,000 distinct CDR3 sequences, with 9% to 15% observed a single time. The specimen was PBMCs from the stem cell graft donor, collected from the stem cell graft. These receptor sequences come from a human donor who donated a stem cell graft to a child with inherited bone marrow failure.

This clonotype was counted many times. The chain uses TRBV19 and TRBJ2-2, with 9 bases matching TRBD1. After removal of 3 bases from V and 4 bases from J, the junction contained 9 bases not matched to a gene. The CDR3 has 17 amino acids. In germline, CDR1 is LNHDA, CDR2 SQIVND (reference sequence). The CDR3 protein is CASSILGTGFGTGELFF. CDR3 DNA: TGTGCCAGTAGTATCCTGGGGACAGGGTTCGGCACCGGGGAGCTGTTTTTT.

This clonotype was observed many times. This chain uses TRBV20-1 with TRBJ2-1, with D hard to call. CDR1 DFQATT and CDR2 SNEGSKA come from the germline V gene (reference sequence). The CDR3 is 15 amino acids. V dropped 1 base and J dropped 1 base, with 11 bases sitting between them. The CDR3 sequence is CSARVPYSSYNEQFF. CDR3 in DNA: TGCAGTGCTAGAGTGCCCTATTCGTCCTACAATGAGCAGTTCTTC.

This clonotype came up many times. V is TRBV28 and J is TRBJ2-1, with 10 positions matching TRBD1. Germline CDR1 and CDR2: MDHEN and SYDVKM. J gave up 0 bases and V 7 bases, and 12 bases lay outside the gene matches. This CDR3 contains 18 residues. The CDR3 sequence is CASISLGGQGSSYNEQFF. Written as DNA, the CDR3 is TGTGCCAGCATCTCCCTGGGGGGACAGGGGAGCTCCTACAATGAGCAGTTCTTC.

In this sample, this clonotype turned up many times. The V and J genes are TRBV29-1 and TRBJ2-7; 9 positions agree with TRBD2. This CDR3 has 14 residues. The V segment lost 6 bases and the J segment 2 bases; nucleotides outside the gene matches: 8. Germline loops: CDR1 SQVTM, CDR2 ANQGSEA. The CDR3 nucleotides read TGCAGCGTCGGAAGCGGGAGGCTAACCTACGAGCAGTACTTC. It specifies CSVGSGRLTYEQYF.

The rearrangement joins TRBV2 to TRBJ2-7, with no clear D. The CDR3 contains 13 residues. Germline V lookup: CDR1 SNHLY, CDR2 FYNNEI. Trimming shortened V by 5 bases and J by 2 bases, and 10 bases separated the two germline ends. CDR3: CASSKGYAYEQYF. CDR3 DNA: TGTGCCAGCAGTAAAGGTTATGCCTACGAGCAGTACTTC. The variable domain in full, completed from reference TRBV2 and TRBJ2-7, reads EPEVTQTPSHQVTQMGQEVILRCVPISNHLYFYWYRQILGQKVEFLVSFYNNEISEKSEIFDDQFSVERPDGSNFTLKIRSTKLEDSAMYFCASSKGYAYEQYFGPGTRLTVT.

Ten or more counts support this clonotype. The J gene is TRBJ1-1, the V gene TRBV27, with D perhaps matching TRBD1 (5 bases). Looked up from germline, CDR1 is MNHEY and CDR2 is SMNVEV (reference sequence). The CDR3 is 12 residues long. Trimming stripped 6 bases from V and 7 bases from J, with 12 bases between. The CDR3 region is CASSSRGGEAFF. CDR3 coding DNA: TGTGCCAGCAGCTCCCGCGGGGGTGAAGCTTTCTTT.

This clonotype was counted many times. The chain has TRBV7-2 and TRBJ2-3; 11 positions agree with TRBD2. The ends lost 4 bases at V and 5 bases at J; junction bases unmatched: 5. The CDR3 has 15 amino acids. Germline V lookup: CDR1 SGHTA, CDR2 FQGNSA. The CDR3 DNA is TGTGCCAGCAGCTCCACTAGCGGGAGAGGAGATACGCAGTATTTT. It yields the protein CASSSTSGRGDTQYF.

This clonotype was counted ten times or more. The chain is built from TRBV29-1 and TRBJ2-2, with D uncertain. The CDR3 covers 14 residues. V was clipped by 6 bases and J by 1 base, with 12 bases between them. From germline, CDR1 is SQVTM and CDR2 ANQGSEA. CDR3 loop: CSVCETQNTGELFF. As DNA, the CDR3 is TGCAGCGTCTGCGAAACCCAGAACACCGGGGAGCTGTTTTTT.

This clonotype was detected many times. The V gene is TRBV7-9, the J gene TRBJ2-7; D call uncertain. The CDR3 has 11 residues. From germline, CDR1 is SEHNR and CDR2 FQNEAQ (reference sequence). The V end lost 4 bases, the J end lost 5 bases, and 6 bases lay between the germline ends. The CDR3, as DNA: TGTGCCAGCAGCTCACTCCACGAGCAGTACTTC. Translation gives CASSSLHEQYF.

This clonotype showed up many times. The rearrangement joins TRBV11-1 to TRBJ2-1; 11 nucleotides agree with TRBD2. The CDR3 totals 18 residues. The germline V gene has CDR1 SGHAT and CDR2 FQDESV (reference sequence). V was pared by 3 bases and J by 4 bases, with 11 bases of the junction left unmatched. The CDR3 here is CASSLGLAGGTFYNEQFF. In DNA, the CDR3 is TGTGCCAGCAGCTTGGGGCTAGCGGGAGGAACTTTTTACAATGAGCAGTTCTTC.

This clonotype came up many times. The rearrangement joins TRBV7-2 to TRBJ1-4, with 8 positions matching TRBD1. Germline V lookup: CDR1 SGHTA, CDR2 FQGNSA. J was trimmed by 5 bases and V by 4 bases; bases with no gene match: 3. The CDR3 has 14 amino acids. CDR3 residues: CASSWDRTNEKLFF. The CDR3 DNA follows: TGTGCCAGCAGCTGGGACAGGACAAATGAAAAACTGTTTTTT.

There are a few counts of this clonotype. The genes are TRBV12-5 and TRBJ2-5; a possible D gene is TRBD1 (5 bases). The CDR3 is 14 residues long. Trimming stripped 4 bases from V and 2 bases from J, with 11 bases between. The germline CDR1 and CDR2 sequences are LGHNT and FRNRAP. The CDR3 reads CASGSATEQETQYF. For the CDR3, the DNA is TGTGCTAGTGGTTCGGCGACAGAACAAGAGACCCAGTACTTC.

J is TRBJ1-1 and V is TRBV6-2 or TRBV6-3; D is unresolved. This CDR3 has 12 amino acids. Germline values: CDR1 MNHEY, CDR2 SVGEGT. With 5 bases removed from V and 11 bases from J, the gap between germline ends came to 15 bases. The CDR3 DNA follows: TGTGCCAGCAGTCACCAGACCGAAGGGGCTTTCTTT. Amino acids: CASSHQTEGAFF.

This chain connects TRBV7-9 to TRBJ2-1; 15 bases agree with TRBD2. The CDR3 runs 18 residues. V shed 2 bases and J 10 bases; nucleotides not matched to a gene: 12. Looked up from germline, CDR1 is SEHNR and CDR2 is FQNEAQ (reference sequence). CDR3 loop: CASSLSGLAGGITREQFF. CDR3 DNA: TGTGCCAGCAGCTTATCCGGACTAGCGGGGGGGATTACCAGGGAGCAGTTCTTC.